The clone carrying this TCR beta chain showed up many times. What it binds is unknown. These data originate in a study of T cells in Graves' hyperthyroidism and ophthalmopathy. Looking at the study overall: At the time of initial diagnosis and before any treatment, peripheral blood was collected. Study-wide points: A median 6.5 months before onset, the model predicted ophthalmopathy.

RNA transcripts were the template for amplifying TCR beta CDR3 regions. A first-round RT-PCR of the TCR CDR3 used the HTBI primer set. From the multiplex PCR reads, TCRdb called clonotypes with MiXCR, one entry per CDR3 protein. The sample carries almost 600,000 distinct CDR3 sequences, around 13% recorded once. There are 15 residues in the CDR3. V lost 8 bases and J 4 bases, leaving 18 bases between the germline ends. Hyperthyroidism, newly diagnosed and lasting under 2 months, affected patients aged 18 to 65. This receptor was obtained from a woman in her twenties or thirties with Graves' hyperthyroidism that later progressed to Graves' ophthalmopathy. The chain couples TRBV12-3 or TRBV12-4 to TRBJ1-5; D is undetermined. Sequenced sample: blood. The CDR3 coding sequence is TGTGCCAGCTACGCAGGACCGACGATGAATCAGCCCCAGCATTTT. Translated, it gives CASYAGPTMNQPQHF.